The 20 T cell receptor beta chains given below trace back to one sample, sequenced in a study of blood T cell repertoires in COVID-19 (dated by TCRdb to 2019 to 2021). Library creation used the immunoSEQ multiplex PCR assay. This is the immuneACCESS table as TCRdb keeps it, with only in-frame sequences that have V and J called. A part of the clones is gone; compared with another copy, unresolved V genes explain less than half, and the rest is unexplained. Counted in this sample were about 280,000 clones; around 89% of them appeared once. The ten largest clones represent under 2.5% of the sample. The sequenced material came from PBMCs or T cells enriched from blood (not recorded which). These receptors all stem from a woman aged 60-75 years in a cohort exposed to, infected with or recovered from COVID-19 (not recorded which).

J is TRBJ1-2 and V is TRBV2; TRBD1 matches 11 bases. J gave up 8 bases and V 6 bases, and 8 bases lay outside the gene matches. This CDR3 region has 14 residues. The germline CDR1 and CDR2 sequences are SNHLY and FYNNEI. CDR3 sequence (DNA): TGTGCCAGCAGAAGGACAGGGGGCGCGATAGGCTACACCTTC. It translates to CASRRTGGAIGYTF.

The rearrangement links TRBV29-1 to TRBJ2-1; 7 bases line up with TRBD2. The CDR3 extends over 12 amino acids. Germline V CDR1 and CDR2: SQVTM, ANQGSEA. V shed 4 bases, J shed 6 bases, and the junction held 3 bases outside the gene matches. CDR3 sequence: CSVGAGINEQFF. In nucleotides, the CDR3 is TGCAGCGTTGGAGCGGGAATCAATGAGCAGTTCTTC.

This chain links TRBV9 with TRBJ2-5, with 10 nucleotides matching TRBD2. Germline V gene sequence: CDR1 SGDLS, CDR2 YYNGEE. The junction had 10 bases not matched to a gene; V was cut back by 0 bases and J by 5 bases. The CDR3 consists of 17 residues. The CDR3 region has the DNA TGTGCCAGCAGCGTAGGTACTAGCGGGGCCCCTAGGGAGACCCAGTACTTC. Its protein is CASSVGTSGAPRETQYF.

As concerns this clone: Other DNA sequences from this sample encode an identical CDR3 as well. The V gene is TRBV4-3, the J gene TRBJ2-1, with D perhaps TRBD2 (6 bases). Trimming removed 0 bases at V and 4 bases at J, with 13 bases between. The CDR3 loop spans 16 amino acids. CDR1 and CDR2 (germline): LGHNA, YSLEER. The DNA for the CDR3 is TGCGCCAGCAGCCAAGATTCCAGCGGGTCTTACAATGAGCAGTTCTTC. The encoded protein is CASSQDSSGSYNEQFF.

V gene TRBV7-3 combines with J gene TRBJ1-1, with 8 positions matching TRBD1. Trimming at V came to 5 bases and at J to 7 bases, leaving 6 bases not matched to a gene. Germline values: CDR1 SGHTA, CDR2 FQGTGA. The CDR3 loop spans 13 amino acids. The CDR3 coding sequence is TGTGCCAGCAGCCAGACAGGGGACGGTGAAGCTTTCTTT. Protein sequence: CASSQTGDGEAFF.

CDR3 bases: TGTGCCAGCAACCAAACAGGGGGCGCTTGTGGAAACACCATATATTTT. Its protein is CASNQTGGACGNTIYF. This chain links TRBV21-1 with TRBJ1-3; TRBD1 is taken as the D call from the table, unchecked against the DNA. TRBV21-1 is shown as a pseudogene. The CDR3 covers 16 residues.

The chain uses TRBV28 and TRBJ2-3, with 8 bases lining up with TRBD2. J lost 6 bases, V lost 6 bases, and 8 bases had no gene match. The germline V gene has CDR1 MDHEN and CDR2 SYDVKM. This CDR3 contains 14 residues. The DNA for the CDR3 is TGTGCCAGCAGCCCTCCCGGGAGGGTTGATACGCAGTATTTT. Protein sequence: CASSPPGRVDTQYF. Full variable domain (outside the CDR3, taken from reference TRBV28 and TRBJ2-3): DVKVTQSSRYLVKRTGEKVFLECVQDMDHENMFWYRQDPGLGLRLIYFSYDVKMKEKGDIPEGYSVSREKKERFSLILESASTNQTSMYLCASSPPGRVDTQYFGPGTRLTVL.

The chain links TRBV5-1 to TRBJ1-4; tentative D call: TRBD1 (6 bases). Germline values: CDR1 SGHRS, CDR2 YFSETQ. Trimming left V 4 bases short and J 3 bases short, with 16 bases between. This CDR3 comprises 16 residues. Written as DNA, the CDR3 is TGCGCCAGCAGCAAACAGGGTAATGAAGCTAATGAAAAACTGTTTTTT. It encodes CASSKQGNEANEKLFF.

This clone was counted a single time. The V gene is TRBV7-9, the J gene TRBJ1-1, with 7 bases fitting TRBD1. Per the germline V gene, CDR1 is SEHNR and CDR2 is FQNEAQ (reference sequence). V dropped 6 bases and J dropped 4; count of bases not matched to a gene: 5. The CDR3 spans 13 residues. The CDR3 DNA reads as TGTGCCAGCAGTGGGCAGGGGGGCACTGAAGCTTTCTTT. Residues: CASSGQGGTEAFF.

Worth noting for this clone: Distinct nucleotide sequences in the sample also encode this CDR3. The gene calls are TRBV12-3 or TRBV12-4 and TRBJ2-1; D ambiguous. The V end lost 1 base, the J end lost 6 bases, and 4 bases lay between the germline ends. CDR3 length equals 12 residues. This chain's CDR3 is CASSLGGNEQFF. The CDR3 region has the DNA TGTGCCAGCAGTTTAGGAGGCAATGAGCAGTTCTTC.

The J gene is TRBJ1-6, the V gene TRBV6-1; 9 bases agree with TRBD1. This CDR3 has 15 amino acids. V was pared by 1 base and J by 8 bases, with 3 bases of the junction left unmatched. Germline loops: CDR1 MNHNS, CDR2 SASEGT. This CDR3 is CASSEVGQGYSPLHF. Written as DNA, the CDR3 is TGTGCCAGCAGTGAAGTGGGACAGGGATATTCACCCCTCCACTTT.

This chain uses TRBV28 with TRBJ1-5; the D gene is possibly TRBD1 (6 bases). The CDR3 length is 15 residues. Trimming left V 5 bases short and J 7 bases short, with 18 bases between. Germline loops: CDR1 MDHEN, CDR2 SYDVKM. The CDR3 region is CASSRKLQGYQPQHF. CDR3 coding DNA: TGTGCCAGCAGTCGCAAACTCCAGGGGTACCAGCCCCAGCATTTT.

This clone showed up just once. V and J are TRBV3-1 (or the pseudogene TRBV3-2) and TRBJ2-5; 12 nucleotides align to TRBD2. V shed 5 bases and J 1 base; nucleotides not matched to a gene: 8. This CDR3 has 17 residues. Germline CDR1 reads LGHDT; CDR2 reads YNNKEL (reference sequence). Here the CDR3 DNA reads TGTGCCAGCAGCTCTCGAGGACTAGCGGGAATCCAAGAGACCCAGTACTTC. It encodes CASSSRGLAGIQETQYF.

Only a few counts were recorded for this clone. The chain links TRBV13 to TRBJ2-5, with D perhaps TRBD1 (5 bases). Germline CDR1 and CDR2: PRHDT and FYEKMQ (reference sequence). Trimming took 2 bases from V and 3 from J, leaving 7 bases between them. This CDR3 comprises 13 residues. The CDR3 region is CASSLYRKETQYF. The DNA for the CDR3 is TGTGCCAGCAGCTTATACAGGAAAGAGACCCAGTACTTC.

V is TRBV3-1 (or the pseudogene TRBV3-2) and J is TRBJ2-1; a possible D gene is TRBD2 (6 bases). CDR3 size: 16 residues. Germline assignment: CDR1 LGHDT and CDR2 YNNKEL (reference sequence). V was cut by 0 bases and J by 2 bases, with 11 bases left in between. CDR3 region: CASSQEWRGTYNEQFF. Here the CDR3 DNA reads TGTGCCAGCAGCCAAGAGTGGCGGGGTACCTACAATGAGCAGTTCTTC.

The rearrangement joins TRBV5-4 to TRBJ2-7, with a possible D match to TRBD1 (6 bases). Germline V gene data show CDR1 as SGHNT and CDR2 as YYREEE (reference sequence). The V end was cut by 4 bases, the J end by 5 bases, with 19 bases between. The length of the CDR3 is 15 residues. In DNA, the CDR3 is TGTGCCAGCAGCCCCAGCCAGGGGTTCTTTCACGAGCAGTACTTC. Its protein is CASSPSQGFFHEQYF.

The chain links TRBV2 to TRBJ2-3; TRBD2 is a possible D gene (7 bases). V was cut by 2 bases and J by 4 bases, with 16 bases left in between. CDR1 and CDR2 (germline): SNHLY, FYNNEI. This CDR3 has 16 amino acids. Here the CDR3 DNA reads TGTGCCAGCAGTGAAACGGGGGGCGCATTCCCAGATACGCAGTATTTT. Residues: CASSETGGAFPDTQYF.

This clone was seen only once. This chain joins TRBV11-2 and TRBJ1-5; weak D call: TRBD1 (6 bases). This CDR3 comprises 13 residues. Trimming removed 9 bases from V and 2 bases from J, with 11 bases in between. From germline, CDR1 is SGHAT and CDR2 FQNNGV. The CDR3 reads CARIRQGNQPQHF. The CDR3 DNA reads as TGTGCCAGAATTCGACAGGGCAATCAGCCCCAGCATTTT.

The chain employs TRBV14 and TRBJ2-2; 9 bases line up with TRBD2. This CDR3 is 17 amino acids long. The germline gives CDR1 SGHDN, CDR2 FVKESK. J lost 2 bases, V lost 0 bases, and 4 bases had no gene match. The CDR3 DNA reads TGTGCCAGCAGCCAAGATTGGCTAGCGGGAAACACCGGGGAGCTGTTTTTT. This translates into CASSQDWLAGNTGELFF.

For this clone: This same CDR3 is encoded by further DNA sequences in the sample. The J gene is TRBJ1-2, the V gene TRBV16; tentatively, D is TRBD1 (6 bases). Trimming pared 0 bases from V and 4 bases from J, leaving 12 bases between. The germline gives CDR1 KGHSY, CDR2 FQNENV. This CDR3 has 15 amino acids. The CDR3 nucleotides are TGTGCCAGCAGCCAATCGACACAGGGTGGCTATGGCTACACCTTC. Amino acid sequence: CASSQSTQGGYGYTF.